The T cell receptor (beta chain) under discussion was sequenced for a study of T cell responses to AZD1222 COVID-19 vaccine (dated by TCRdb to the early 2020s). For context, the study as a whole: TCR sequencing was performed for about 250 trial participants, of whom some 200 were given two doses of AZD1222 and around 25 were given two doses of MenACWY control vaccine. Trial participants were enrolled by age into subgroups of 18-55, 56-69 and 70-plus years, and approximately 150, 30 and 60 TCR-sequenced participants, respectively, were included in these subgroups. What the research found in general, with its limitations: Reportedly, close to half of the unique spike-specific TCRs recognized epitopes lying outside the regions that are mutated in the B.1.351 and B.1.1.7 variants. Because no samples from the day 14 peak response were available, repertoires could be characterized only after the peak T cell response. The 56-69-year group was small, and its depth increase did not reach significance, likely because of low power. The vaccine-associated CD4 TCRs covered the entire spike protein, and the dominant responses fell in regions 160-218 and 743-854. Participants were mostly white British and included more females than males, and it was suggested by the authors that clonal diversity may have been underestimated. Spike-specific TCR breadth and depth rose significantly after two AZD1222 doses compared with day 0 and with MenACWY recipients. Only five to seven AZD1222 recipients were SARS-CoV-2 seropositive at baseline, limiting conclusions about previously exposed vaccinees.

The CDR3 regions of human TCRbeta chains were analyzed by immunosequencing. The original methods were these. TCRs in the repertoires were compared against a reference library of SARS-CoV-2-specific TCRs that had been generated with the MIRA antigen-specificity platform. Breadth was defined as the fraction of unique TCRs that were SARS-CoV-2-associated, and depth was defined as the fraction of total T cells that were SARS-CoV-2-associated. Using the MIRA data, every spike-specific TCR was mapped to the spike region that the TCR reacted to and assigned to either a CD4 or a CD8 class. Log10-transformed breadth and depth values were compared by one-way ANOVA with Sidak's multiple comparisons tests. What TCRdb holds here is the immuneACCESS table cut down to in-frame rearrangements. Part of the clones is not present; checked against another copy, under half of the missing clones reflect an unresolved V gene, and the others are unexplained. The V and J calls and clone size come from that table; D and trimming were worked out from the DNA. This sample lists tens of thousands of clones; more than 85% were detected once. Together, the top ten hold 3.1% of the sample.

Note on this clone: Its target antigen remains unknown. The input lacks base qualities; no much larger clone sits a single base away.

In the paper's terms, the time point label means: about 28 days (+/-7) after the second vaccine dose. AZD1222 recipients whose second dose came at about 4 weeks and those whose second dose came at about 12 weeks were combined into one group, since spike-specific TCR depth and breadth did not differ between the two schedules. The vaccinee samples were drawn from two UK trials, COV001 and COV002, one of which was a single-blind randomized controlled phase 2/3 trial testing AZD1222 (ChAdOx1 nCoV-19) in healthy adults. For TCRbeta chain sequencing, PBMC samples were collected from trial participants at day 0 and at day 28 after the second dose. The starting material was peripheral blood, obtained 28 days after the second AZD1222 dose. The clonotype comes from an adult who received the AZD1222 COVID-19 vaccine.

This receptor has the CDR3 CASSDPARRGLYTF. The nucleotide sequence is given as TGTGCCAGCAGTGACCCCGCACGCAGGGGTCTCTACACCTTC. This chain is built from TRBV3-1 (or the pseudogene TRBV3-2) and TRBJ1-2; the D segment could be TRBD1, given 6 matching bases. From the cysteine up to the phenylalanine, the CDR3 has a length of 14 residues. This entry keeps only the CDR3 DNA: 42 bases, framed from base 1. V is pared back by 6 bases and J by 10 bases, with 21 bases lying between the germline termini. In the germline V gene (reference sequence), CDR1 corresponds to LGHDT and CDR2 to YNNKEL.